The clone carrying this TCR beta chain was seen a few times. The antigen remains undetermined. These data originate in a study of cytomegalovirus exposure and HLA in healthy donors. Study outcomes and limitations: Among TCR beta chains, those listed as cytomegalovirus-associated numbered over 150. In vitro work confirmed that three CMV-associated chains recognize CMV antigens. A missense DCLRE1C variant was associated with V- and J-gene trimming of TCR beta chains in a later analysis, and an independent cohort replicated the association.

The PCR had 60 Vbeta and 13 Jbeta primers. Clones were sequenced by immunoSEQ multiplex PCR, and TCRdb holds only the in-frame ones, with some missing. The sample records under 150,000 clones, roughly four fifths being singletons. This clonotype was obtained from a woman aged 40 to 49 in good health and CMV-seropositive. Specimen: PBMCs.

CDR3 protein: CASSEVRGMRGYTF. The DNA of the CDR3 is TGTGCCAGCAGTGAAGTTAGGGGGATGCGGGGCTACACCTTC. This chain uses TRBV2 with TRBJ1-2, with D maybe TRBD1 (6 bases). This CDR3 region has 14 residues. The V and J ends lost 1 base and 8 bases respectively, with 14 bases between them. Germline assignment: CDR1 SNHLY and CDR2 FYNNEI.